The rows below give T cell receptor beta chains drawn from one sample of a study of blood T cell repertoires in COVID-19. Produced via immunoSEQ multiplex PCR; TCRdb's table is partial and in-frame only. The table has under 350,000 clones, 89% seen once. Sequenced: peripheral blood. The receptors stem from a woman between 25 and 40 years old with COVID-19, enrolled during active disease. The CDR3 runs from the conserved cysteine through the conserved F or W. The D gene is left open where the match is weak. Not all rows give a size; the values are once, few, many and, for expanded clones, a class.

j_call	clone_size	v_call	d_call	cdr3_nt	cdr3_aa
TRBJ1-1	.	TRBV7-8	TRBD1	TGTGCCAGCAGCCCCTTAACAGGGGTTACTGAAGCTTTCTTT	CASSPLTGVTEAFF
TRBJ1-5	.	TRBV2	.	TGTGCCAGCCACAATCACAGGGATCAGCCCCAGCATTTT	CASHNHRDQPQHF
TRBJ2-3	.	TRBV7-2	TRBD2	TGTGCCAGCAGCCGGGGACTAGCGGGGGCCCGGGGTACGCAGTATTTT	CASSRGLAGARGTQYF
TRBJ2-2	.	TRBV2	TRBD1	TGTGCCAGCAGTGAGGACAGGGCGAACACCGGGGAGCTGTTTTTT	CASSEDRANTGELFF
TRBJ1-5	.	TRBV6-2/TRBV6-3	.	TGTGCCAGCAGTTTCGGTGTCAATCAGCCCCAGCATTTT	CASSFGVNQPQHF
TRBJ1-6	.	TRBV9	TRBD1	TGTGCCAGCAGCGTAGCCGGACAGGGAACTTCACCCCTCCACTTT	CASSVAGQGTSPLHF
TRBJ2-1	.	TRBV3-1/TRBV3-2	.	TGTGCCAGCAGCCAAGGGTGGGGGGGCCACGGTGAGCAGTTCTTC	CASSQGWGGHGEQFF
TRBJ1-5	.	TRBV3-1/TRBV3-2	.	TGTGCCAGCAGCCAAGATGCAGGCAATCAGCCCCAGCATTTT	CASSQDAGNQPQHF
TRBJ2-2	once	TRBV12-2	.	TGTGCAAGTCGCTTAGCGGGGGGGCTCGGCACCGGGGAGCTGTTTTTT	CASRLAGGLGTGELFF
TRBJ2-5	once	TRBV28	TRBD1	TGTGCCAGCCACGCCGGGACAGGAAGGCAAGAGACCCAGTACTTC	CASHAGTGRQETQYF
TRBJ2-5	.	TRBV4-1	.	TGCGCCAGCAGCCAAGCGGGGGAGAAAGAGACCCAGTACTTC	CASSQAGEKETQYF
TRBJ1-1	.	TRBV7-3	.	TGTGCCAGCAGCTCACAGGTGAACACTGAAGCTTTCTTT	CASSSQVNTEAFF
TRBJ1-6	.	TRBV3-1/TRBV3-2	TRBD1	TGTGCCAGCAGCCAATGGGACAGGGCGCGGAATTCACCCCTCCACTTT	CASSQWDRARNSPLHF
TRBJ2-1	once	TRBV15	.	TGTGCCACCAGCAGATCCAGAGGGCCGTACAATGAGCAGTTCTTC	CATSRSRGPYNEQFF
TRBJ1-2	.	TRBV9	.	TGTGCCAGCAGCGTAGGTACATCGTATGGCTACACCTTC	CASSVGTSYGYTF
TRBJ1-5	.	TRBV2	.	TGTGCCAGCGGGGGGGAACTCAATCAGCCCCAGCATTTT	CASGGELNQPQHF
TRBJ2-6	.	TRBV29-1	.	TGCAGCGTTGAAGCTGACAGCTCAACTTCTCACCATACATCTGGGGCCAACGTCCTGACTTTC	CSVEADSSTSHHTSGANVLTF
TRBJ1-5	.	TRBV6-5	.	TGTGCCAGCGGAGAGTATCAGCCCCAGCATTTT	CASGEYQPQHF
TRBJ1-2	.	TRBV5-6	.	TGTGCCAGCAGCTTGGATTGGGGCCGATTCTATGGCTACACCTTC	CASSLDWGRFYGYTF
TRBJ1-2	.	TRBV6-6	TRBD1	TGTGCCAGCAGTCCCCCCCGGTCGACAGGGAGCGCCTATGGCTACACCTTC	CASSPPRSTGSAYGYTF
TRBJ1-2	.	TRBV5-8	.	TGTGCCAGCAGCTTGCCGCAGGGGTTGAACTATGGCTACACCTTC	CASSLPQGLNYGYTF
TRBJ1-1	.	TRBV2	TRBD1	TGTGCCAGCAGAGAGAACAGGGGGCTGAACACTGAAGCTTTCTTT	CASRENRGLNTEAFF
TRBJ2-1	.	TRBV19	TRBD2	TGTGCCAGTAGTATGGAGACGGGGGGGCACGGTGAGCAGTTCTTC	CASSMETGGHGEQFF
TRBJ1-2	.	TRBV13	TRBD1	TGTGCCAGCAGCTACACCGGGACAGTGGTTCCGTTAGGGTTC	CASSYTGTVVPLGF
TRBJ2-6	.	TRBV7-8	.	TGTGCCAGCAGCCCAGGACAGTTCAGCTCTGGGGCCAACGTCCTGACTTTC	CASSPGQFSSGANVLTF
TRBJ2-1	.	TRBV3-1/TRBV3-2	TRBD2	TGTGCCAGCAGCCAAGAAGTTAGCGGGGGCAACTCCTACAATGAGCAGTTCTTC	CASSQEVSGGNSYNEQFF
TRBJ1-1	.	TRBV11-2	.	TGTGCCAGCAGCCTCAGTGTTGGCCCTGAAGCTTTCTTT	CASSLSVGPEAFF
TRBJ1-6	.	TRBV6-5	TRBD1	TGTGCCAGCACCCGGACAGGGAATAATTCACCCCTCCACTTT	CASTRTGNNSPLHF